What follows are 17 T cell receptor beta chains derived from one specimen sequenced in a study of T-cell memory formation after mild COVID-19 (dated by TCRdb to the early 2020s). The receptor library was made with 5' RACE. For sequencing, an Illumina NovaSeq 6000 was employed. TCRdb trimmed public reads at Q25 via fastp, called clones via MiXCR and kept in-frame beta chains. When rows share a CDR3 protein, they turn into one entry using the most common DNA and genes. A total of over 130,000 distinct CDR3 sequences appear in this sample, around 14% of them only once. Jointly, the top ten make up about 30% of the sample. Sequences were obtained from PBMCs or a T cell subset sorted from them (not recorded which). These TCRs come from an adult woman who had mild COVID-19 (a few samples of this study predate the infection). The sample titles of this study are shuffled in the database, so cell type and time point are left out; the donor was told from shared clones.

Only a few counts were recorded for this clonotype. Here the CDR3 reads CASSLTFGVNTDTQYF. CDR3 bases: TGTGCCAGCAGTCTCACCTTTGGGGTTAACACAGATACGCAGTATTTT. The chain carries TRBV12-3 or TRBV12-4 and TRBJ2-3; D is uncertain. The CDR3 runs 16 residues. V lost 5 bases and J lost 2, with 17 bases in between.

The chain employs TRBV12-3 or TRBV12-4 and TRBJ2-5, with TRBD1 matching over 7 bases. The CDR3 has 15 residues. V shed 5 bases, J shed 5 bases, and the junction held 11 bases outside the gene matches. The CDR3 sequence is CASSTRRDSDETQYF. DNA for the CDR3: TGTGCCAGCAGTACCAGAAGGGACAGCGATGAGACCCAGTACTTC.

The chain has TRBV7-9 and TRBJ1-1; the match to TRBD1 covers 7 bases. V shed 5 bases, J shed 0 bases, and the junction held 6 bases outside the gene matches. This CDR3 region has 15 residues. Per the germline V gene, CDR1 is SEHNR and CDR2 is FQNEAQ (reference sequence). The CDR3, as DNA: TGTGCCAGCAGCAGAAGGGACAGCATGAACACTGAAGCTTTCTTT. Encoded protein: CASSRRDSMNTEAFF.

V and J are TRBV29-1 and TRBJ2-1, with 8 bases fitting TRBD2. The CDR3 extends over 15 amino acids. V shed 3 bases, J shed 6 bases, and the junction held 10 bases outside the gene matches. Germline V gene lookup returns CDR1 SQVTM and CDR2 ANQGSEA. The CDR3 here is CSVESGTRFLNEQFF. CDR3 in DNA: TGCAGCGTTGAGTCCGGGACTAGGTTCCTCAATGAGCAGTTCTTC.

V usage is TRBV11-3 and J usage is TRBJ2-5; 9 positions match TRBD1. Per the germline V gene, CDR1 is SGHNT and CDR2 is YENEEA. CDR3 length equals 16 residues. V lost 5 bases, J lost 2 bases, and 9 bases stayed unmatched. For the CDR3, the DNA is TGTGCCAGCAGCGCTTGGGACAGGGAAAGGCAAGAGACCCAGTACTTC. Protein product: CASSAWDRERQETQYF.

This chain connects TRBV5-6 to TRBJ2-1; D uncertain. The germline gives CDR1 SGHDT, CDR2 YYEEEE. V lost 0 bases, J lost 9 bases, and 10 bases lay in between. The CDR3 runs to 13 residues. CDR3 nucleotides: TGTGCCAGCAGCTTGGGCCCCTTGAGTGAGCAGTTCTTC. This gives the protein CASSLGPLSEQFF.

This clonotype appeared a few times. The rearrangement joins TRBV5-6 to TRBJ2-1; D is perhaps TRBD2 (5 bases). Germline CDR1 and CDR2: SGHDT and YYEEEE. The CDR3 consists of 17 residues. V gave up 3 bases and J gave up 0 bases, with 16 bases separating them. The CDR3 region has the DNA TGTGCCAGCAGCTACCTAGAGGACTCCAGCTCCTACAATGAGCAGTTCTTC. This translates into CASSYLEDSSSYNEQFF.

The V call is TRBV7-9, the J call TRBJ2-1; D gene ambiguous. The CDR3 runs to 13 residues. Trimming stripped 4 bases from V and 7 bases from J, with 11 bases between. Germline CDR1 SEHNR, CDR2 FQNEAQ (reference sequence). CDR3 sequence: CASSSRLRNEQFF. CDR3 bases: TGTGCCAGCAGCTCCCGCCTCCGAAATGAGCAGTTCTTC.

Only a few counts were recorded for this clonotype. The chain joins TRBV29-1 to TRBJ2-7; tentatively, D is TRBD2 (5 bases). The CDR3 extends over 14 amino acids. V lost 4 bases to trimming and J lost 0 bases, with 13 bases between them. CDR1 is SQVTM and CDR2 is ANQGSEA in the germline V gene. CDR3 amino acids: CSVVGADGSYEQYF. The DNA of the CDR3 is TGCAGCGTTGTGGGAGCCGACGGCTCCTACGAGCAGTACTTC.

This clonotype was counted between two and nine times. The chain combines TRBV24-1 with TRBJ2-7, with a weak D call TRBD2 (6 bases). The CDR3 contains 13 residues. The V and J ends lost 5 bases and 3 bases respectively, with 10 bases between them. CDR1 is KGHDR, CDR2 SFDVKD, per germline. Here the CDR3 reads CATSVGTGYEQYF. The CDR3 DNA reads TGTGCCACCAGTGTGGGGACTGGCTACGAGCAGTACTTC.

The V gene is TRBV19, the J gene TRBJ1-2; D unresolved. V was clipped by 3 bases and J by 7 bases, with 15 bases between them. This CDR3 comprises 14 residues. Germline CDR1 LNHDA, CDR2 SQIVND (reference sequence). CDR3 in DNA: TGTGCCAGTAGTATTACAACGACAATCCGTGGCTACACCTTC. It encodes CASSITTTIRGYTF.

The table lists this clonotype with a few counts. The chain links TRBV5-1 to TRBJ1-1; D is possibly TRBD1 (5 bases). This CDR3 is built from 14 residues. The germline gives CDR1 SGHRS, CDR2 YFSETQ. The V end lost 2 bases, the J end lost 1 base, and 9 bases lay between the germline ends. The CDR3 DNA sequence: TGCGCCAGCAGCTTAGACAGTCGGAACACTGAAGCTTTCTTT. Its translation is CASSLDSRNTEAFF.

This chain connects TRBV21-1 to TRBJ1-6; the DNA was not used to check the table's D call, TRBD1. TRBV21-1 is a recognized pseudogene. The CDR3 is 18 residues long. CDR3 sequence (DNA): TGTGCCAGCAGCGAATGGAGGACAGGGAGGTCCTATAATTCACCCCTCCACTTT. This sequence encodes CASSEWRTGRSYNSPLHF.

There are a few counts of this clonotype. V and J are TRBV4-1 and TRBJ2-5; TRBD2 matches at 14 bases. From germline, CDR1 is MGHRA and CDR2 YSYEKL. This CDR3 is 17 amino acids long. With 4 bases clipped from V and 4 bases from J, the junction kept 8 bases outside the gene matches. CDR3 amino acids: CASSPKGLAGGRETQYF. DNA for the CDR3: TGCGCCAGCAGCCCAAAAGGACTAGCGGGGGGCCGAGAGACCCAGTACTTC.

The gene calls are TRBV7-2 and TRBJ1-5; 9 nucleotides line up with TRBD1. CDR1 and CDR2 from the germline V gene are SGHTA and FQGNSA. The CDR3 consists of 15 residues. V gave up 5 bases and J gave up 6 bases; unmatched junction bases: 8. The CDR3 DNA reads TGTGCCAGCAGCCTTACAGGGGGCGTCGGTCAGCCCCAGCATTTT. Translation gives CASSLTGGVGQPQHF.

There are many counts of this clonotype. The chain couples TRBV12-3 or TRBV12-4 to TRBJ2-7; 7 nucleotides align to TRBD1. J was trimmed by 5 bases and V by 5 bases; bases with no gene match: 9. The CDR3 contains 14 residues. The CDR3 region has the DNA TGTGCCAGCAGTCGAGACAGGGATCCGGACGAGCAGTACTTC. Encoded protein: CASSRDRDPDEQYF.

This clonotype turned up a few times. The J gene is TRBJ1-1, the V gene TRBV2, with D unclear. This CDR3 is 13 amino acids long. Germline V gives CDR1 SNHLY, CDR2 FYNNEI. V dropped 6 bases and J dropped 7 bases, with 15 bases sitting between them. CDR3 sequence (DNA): TGTGCCAGCAGCGCCCGGGGAATTATTGAAGCTTTCTTT. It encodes CASSARGIIEAFF.